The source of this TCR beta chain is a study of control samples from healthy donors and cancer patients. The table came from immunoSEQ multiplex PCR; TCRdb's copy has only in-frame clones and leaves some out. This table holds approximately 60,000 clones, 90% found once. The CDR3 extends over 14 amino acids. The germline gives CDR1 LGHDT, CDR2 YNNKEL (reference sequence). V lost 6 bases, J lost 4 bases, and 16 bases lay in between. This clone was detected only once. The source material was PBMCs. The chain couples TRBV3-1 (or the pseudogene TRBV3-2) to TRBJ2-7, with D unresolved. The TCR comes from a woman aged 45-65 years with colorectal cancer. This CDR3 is CASSSPNRDYEQYF. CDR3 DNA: TGTGCCAGCAGTTCTCCCAACAGAGATTACGAGCAGTACTTC.